This T cell receptor beta chain was captured in a study of blood T cell repertoires in COVID-19. Study-level information: Samples came from the United States, Italy and Spain, spanning acute and convalescent COVID-19. The analysed material was cDNA or gDNA that came from T cells, B-cell-depleted T cells, or PBMCs.

The germline V and J ends were trimmed by 1 base and 3 bases, with 12 bases remaining between them. The CDR3 has 15 amino acids. Germline V gene sequence: CDR1 PRHDT, CDR2 FYEKMQ (reference sequence). Per the authors' pipeline: Amplification of reference gene primers provided the estimated nucleated cell counts. Method: immunoSEQ multiplex PCR; TCRdb's copy keeps in-frame clones and lacks some. The V and J calls and clone size come from that table; D and trimming were worked out from the DNA. The table lists just over 650,000 clones, about 87% of them singletons, with over 0.2% in the top ten. Source material: peripheral blood. The origin of this receptor is a woman aged 18-29 years with acute or convalescent COVID-19. The J gene is TRBJ1-1, the V gene TRBV13; D may be TRBD1 (6 bases). The CDR3 DNA reads TGTGCCAGCAGCTTAGTATGGTCAGGGGACACTGAAGCTTTCTTT. It specifies CASSLVWSGDTEAFF.